This TCR beta chain was captured in a study of blood T cell repertoires in COVID-19. About the research overall: The United States, Italy and Spain provided the acute and convalescent COVID-19 samples.

Here immunoSEQ multiplex PCR was the method, and the copy in TCRdb shows in-frame clones only, minus some. The table lists approximately 400,000 clones, about four fifths of them singletons, with around 5% in the top ten. Germline V gene sequence: CDR1 MNHEY, CDR2 SVGEGT. The CDR3 consists of 16 residues. This clone was counted a single time. A read error may produce the germline difference seen at one junction end. This TCR came from a woman aged 50 to 60 who had recovered from COVID-19. The chain joins TRBV6-2 or TRBV6-3 to TRBJ2-1; possibly TRBD2 for D (6 bases). Sequencing was carried out using PBMCs or T cells enriched from blood (not recorded which). CDR3 loop: CASTYGAVEGYNEQFF. The CDR3 DNA is TGTGCCAGCACTTACGGGGCAGTGGAGGGGTACAATGAGCAGTTCTTC.